The 14 T cell receptor beta chains reported below all come from one sample, sequenced in a study of PD-1 blockade in classical Hodgkin lymphoma. The time point was: cycle 4 day 1 (C4D1), after 6 weeks of nivolumab. All patients relapsed after autologous stem cell transplantation, and brentuximab vedotin exposure varied. Investigators isolated CD4+ T cells from thawed PBMCs through magnetic negative selection. Sequencing was performed with immunoSEQ multiplex PCR; in TCRdb, only in-frame clones are kept and a portion is missing. This sample has some 17,000 clones, with 70% found just once. Sequenced material: CD4+ T cells from blood, taken before the fourth cycle of nivolumab. The receptors originated from a human donor with classical Hodgkin lymphoma.

This chain joins TRBV4-1 and TRBJ2-2; D is possibly TRBD2 (6 bases). The CDR3 consists of 16 residues. Per the germline V gene, CDR1 is MGHRA and CDR2 is YSYEKL. V was pared by 0 bases and J by 6 bases, with 14 bases between. The CDR3 protein is CASSQEGRTTAGELFF. For the CDR3, the DNA is TGCGCCAGCAGCCAAGAAGGCCGGACTACCGCCGGGGAGCTGTTTTTT.

The CDR3 sequence is CAISESKTSPTDTQYF. The CDR3 DNA follows: TGTGCCATCAGTGAATCCAAAACTAGCCCCACAGATACGCAGTATTTT. The chain uses TRBV10-3 and TRBJ2-3, with D perhaps TRBD2 (6 bases). This CDR3 is 16 amino acids long. V was pared by 3 bases and J by 2 bases, with 15 bases between. Germline values: CDR1 ENHRY, CDR2 SYGVKD.

This clone has just a few counts. Here the CDR3 reads CASNHDRENTEAFF. The DNA for the CDR3 is TGTGCCAGTAACCATGACAGGGAGAACACTGAAGCTTTCTTT. This sequence joins TRBV19 and TRBJ1-1; 7 nucleotides agree with TRBD1. The CDR3 covers 14 residues. The junction had 6 bases not matched to a gene; V was cut back by 7 bases and J by 1 base. Germline V gene sequence: CDR1 LNHDA, CDR2 SQIVND (reference sequence). Together with reference TRBV19 and TRBJ1-1, the CDR3 gives the full variable domain: DGGITQSPKYLFRKEGQNVTLSCEQNLNHDAMYWYRQDPGQGLRLIYYSQIVNDFQKGDIAEGYSVSREKKESFPLTVTSAQKNPTAFYLCASNHDRENTEAFFGQGTRLTVV.

This clone was seen just once. This chain links TRBV29-1 with TRBJ1-2; D is perhaps TRBD1 (5 bases). Germline CDR1 and CDR2: SQVTM and ANQGSEA. The CDR3 sequence is 13 residues long. Trimming stripped 2 bases from V and 3 bases from J, with 10 bases between. Written as DNA, the CDR3 is TGCAGCGTTGAAACCACAGGAGACTATGGCTACACCTTC. This encodes CSVETTGDYGYTF.

This sequence joins TRBV19 and TRBJ1-4, with D possibly being TRBD1 (5 bases). Germline V gives CDR1 LNHDA, CDR2 SQIVND (reference sequence). The V and J ends lost 4 bases and 8 bases respectively, with 8 bases between them. There are 12 residues in the CDR3. CDR3 DNA: TGTGCCAGTAGTAACCGACAGGAAAAACTGTTTTTT. This codes for CASSNRQEKLFF. Using reference TRBV19 and TRBJ1-4 for the parts outside the CDR3, the full variable domain is DGGITQSPKYLFRKEGQNVTLSCEQNLNHDAMYWYRQDPGQGLRLIYYSQIVNDFQKGDIAEGYSVSREKKESFPLTVTSAQKNPTAFYLCASSNRQEKLFFGSGTQLSVL.

This chain joins TRBV28 and TRBJ2-7; 10 nucleotides match TRBD1. With V trimmed by 5 bases and J by 6 bases, 10 bases remained unmatched. CDR3 length equals 15 residues. Germline CDR1 reads MDHEN; CDR2 reads SYDVKM. For the CDR3, the DNA is TGTGCCAGCAGTGCCACGGGACAGGGGCTGGGCGAGCAGTACTTC. This encodes CASSATGQGLGEQYF.

In this sample, this clone is medium-sized. The chain is built from TRBV5-4 and TRBJ2-7, with D perhaps matching TRBD1 (5 bases). Between the trimmed V and J ends, which lost 0 bases and 2 bases, there was a span of 12 bases. Looked up from germline, CDR1 is SGHNT and CDR2 is YYREEE (reference sequence). There are 15 residues in the CDR3. The CDR3 spells CASSLGPDITYEQYF. The CDR3 DNA reads as TGTGCCAGCAGCTTGGGACCGGACATAACCTACGAGCAGTACTTC.

The chain couples TRBV6-5 to TRBJ2-2, with TRBD2 identical over 8 bases. J was trimmed by 3 bases and V by 5 bases; bases with no gene match: 5. This CDR3 has 15 residues. Germline values: CDR1 MNHEY, CDR2 SVGAGI. The CDR3 reads CASSLAGGDTGELFF. The CDR3 DNA is TGTGCCAGCAGTCTAGCGGGTGGGGACACCGGGGAGCTGTTTTTT.

The chain combines TRBV5-1 with TRBJ2-7; TRBD2 might be the D (6 bases). The CDR3 spans 14 residues. CDR1 and CDR2 (germline): SGHRS, YFSETQ. V lost 4 bases and J 7 bases, leaving 18 bases between the germline ends. The CDR3 region has the DNA TGCGCCAGCAGCCCCGGGACTCCGGTCGGGGAGCAGTACTTC. This translates into CASSPGTPVGEQYF.

V and J are TRBV11-1 and TRBJ2-1; no definite D call. The CDR3 loop spans 15 amino acids. From germline, CDR1 is SGHAT and CDR2 FQDESV (reference sequence). Trimming removed 5 bases at V and 6 bases at J, with 17 bases between. The CDR3 loop is CASSPEQLSANEQFF. CDR3 in DNA: TGTGCCAGCAGCCCTGAACAACTCAGCGCCAATGAGCAGTTCTTC.

CDR3 protein: CASSSPGLATDTQYF. The CDR3 nucleotides read TGTGCCAGCAGCTCCCCGGGACTAGCAACAGATACGCAGTATTTT. The chain links TRBV7-6 to TRBJ2-3, with 9 positions matching TRBD2. This CDR3 contains 15 residues. The V and J ends lost 4 bases and 3 bases, in that order; junction bases with no gene match: 5. The V gene's germline CDR1 is SGHVS and CDR2 FNYEAQ.

The chain carries TRBV27 and TRBJ2-7, with 7 bases aligning to TRBD1. Germline assignment: CDR1 MNHEY and CDR2 SMNVEV (reference sequence). The length of the CDR3 is 15 residues. With 5 bases clipped from V and 6 bases from J, the junction kept 13 bases outside the gene matches. CDR3 loop: CASSPLGTVISEQYF. The CDR3 DNA reads as TGTGCCAGCAGTCCCCTTGGGACAGTTATATCCGAGCAGTACTTC.

This chain connects TRBV7-6 to TRBJ1-5; no firm D call. Trimming pared 5 bases from V and 8 bases from J, leaving 19 bases between. Germline V gives CDR1 SGHVS, CDR2 FNYEAQ. The CDR3 is 15 residues long. The CDR3: CASSPSGGFKEPQHF. DNA of the CDR3: TGTGCCAGCAGCCCCTCGGGAGGGTTTAAGGAGCCCCAGCATTTT.

This chain uses TRBV18 with TRBJ2-3; 9 nucleotides align to TRBD2. Germline-derived CDR1 and CDR2 are KGHSH and LQKENI. After removal of 0 bases from V and 1 base from J, the junction contained 2 bases not matched to a gene. The CDR3 spans 16 residues. The chain's CDR3 is CASSPPAGGGTDTQYF. The CDR3 DNA reads as TGTGCCAGCTCACCACCGGCGGGAGGGGGCACAGATACGCAGTATTTT.